This T cell receptor (beta chain) was documented in a study of identical twins. MiXCR, applied by TCRdb to the 5' RACE reads, yields one record per CDR3 protein. This sample carries about 550,000 distinct CDR3 sequences, approximately 20% of them seen once, and the ten largest clones take 0.4% to 0.6%. The length of the CDR3 is 17 residues. The germline V gene encodes CDR1 SNHLY and CDR2 FYNNEI. V dropped 3 bases and J dropped 5; count of bases not matched to a gene: 8. This clonotype has a handful of counts. The same data also contributed to another study, on yellow fever vaccine responses in identical twins.

What was sequenced was CD4+ T cells sorted from blood. J is TRBJ2-5 and V is TRBV2, with 14 bases matching TRBD2. The sequence was obtained from a woman aged 18-35 years in good health. This chain's CDR3 is CASSDLTGLAGAETQYF. As DNA, the CDR3 is TGTGCCAGCAGTGACTTGACGGGACTAGCGGGAGCTGAGACCCAGTACTTC.